This T cell receptor (beta chain) was recorded in a study of blood T cell repertoires in COVID-19. Looking at the study overall: The cDNA or gDNA used as material had been derived from T cells, B-cell-depleted T cells, or PBMCs.

Per the original methods: Nucleated cell number was recorded as an estimate derived from reference gene primer amplification. Here immunoSEQ multiplex PCR was the method, and the copy in TCRdb shows in-frame clones only, minus some. V and J calls and clone size are given by that table; D and trimming were obtained from the DNA. Of 35,000 to 45,000 clones in the sample, approximately 80% were seen once. Sequencing input: peripheral blood. This receptor was identified in a human donor in a cohort sampled during active COVID-19.

CDR3 loop: CASSIGGSETQYF. The CDR3 bases are TGTGCCAGTAGTATTGGTGGGAGCGAGACCCAGTACTTC. V is TRBV19 and J is TRBJ2-5; a possible D gene is TRBD2 (5 bases). Between the trimmed V and J ends, which lost 3 bases and 5 bases, there was a span of 10 bases. Looked up from germline, CDR1 is LNHDA and CDR2 is SQIVND (reference sequence). The CDR3 sequence is 13 residues long.